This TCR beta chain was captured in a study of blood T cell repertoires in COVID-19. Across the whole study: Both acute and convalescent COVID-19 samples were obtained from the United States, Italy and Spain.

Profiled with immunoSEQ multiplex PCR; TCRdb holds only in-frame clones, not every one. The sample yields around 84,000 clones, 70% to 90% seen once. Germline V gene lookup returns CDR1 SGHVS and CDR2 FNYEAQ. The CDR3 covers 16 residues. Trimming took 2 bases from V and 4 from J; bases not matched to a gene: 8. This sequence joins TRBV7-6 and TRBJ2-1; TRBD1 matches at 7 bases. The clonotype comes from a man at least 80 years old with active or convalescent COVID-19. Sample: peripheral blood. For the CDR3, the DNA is TGTGCCAGCAGCTTAATGGTGGGGACAGCTTACAATGAGCAGTTCTTC. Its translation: CASSLMVGTAYNEQFF. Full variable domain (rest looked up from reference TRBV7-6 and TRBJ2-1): GAGVSQSPRYKVTKRGQDVALRCDPISGHVSLYWYRQALGQGPEFLTYFNYEAQQDKSGLPNDRFSAERPEGSISTLTIQRTEQRDSAMYRCASSLMVGTAYNEQFFGPGTRLTVL.